One sample yielded the 18 T cell receptor beta chains listed below, sequenced in a study of blood T cell repertoires in COVID-19. Sequencing was performed with immunoSEQ multiplex PCR; in TCRdb, only in-frame clones are kept and a portion is missing. The table includes fewer than 200,000 clones, 80% to 90% detected once. What was sequenced was peripheral blood. The origin of the receptors is a man aged 45 to 65 with active or convalescent COVID-19.

A single count supports this clone. V gene TRBV7-9 combines with J gene TRBJ2-1, with D unclear. Germline V CDR1 and CDR2: SEHNR, FQNEAQ (reference sequence). CDR3 length: 16 residues. Trimming left V 5 bases short and J 0 bases short, with 14 bases between. As DNA, the CDR3 is TGTGCCAGCAGCGCAACCGGGTTCGGCTCCTACAATGAGCAGTTCTTC. Its protein product is CASSATGFGSYNEQFF.

The chain recombines TRBV5-1 with TRBJ2-3; weak D call: TRBD1 (6 bases). Germline CDR1 is SGHRS and CDR2 is YFSETQ. V was pared by 4 bases and J by 0 bases, with 15 bases between. This CDR3 is built from 16 residues. DNA for the CDR3: TGCGCCAGCAGCCCGGACAGCTTCTCTAGCACAGATACGCAGTATTTT. Its protein product is CASSPDSFSSTDTQYF.

The genes are TRBV11-2 and TRBJ2-7; 8 nucleotides agree with TRBD1. With 6 bases clipped from V and 4 bases from J, the junction kept 5 bases outside the gene matches. The CDR3 has 13 residues. CDR1 SGHAT and CDR2 FQNNGV come from the germline V gene. The DNA for the CDR3 is TGTGCCAGCAGGCGGACAGGGAATTACGAGCAGTACTTC. It codes for CASRRTGNYEQYF.

The chain couples TRBV10-2 to TRBJ2-7; D is possibly TRBD1 (7 bases). Germline CDR1 WSHSY, CDR2 SAAADI. V was cut by 4 bases and J by 0 bases, with 13 bases left in between. The CDR3 has 15 amino acids. CDR3 protein: CASSGGDSASYEQYF. CDR3 DNA: TGCGCCAGCAGTGGGGGGGACAGCGCCTCCTACGAGCAGTACTTC.

The chain joins TRBV18 to TRBJ1-1; perhaps TRBD1 as D (6 bases). The CDR3 consists of 15 residues. Germline CDR1 reads KGHSH; CDR2 reads LQKENI. V was pared by 3 bases and J by 7 bases, with 18 bases between. The CDR3 DNA follows: TGTGCCAGCTCACCTGGGGCTGGGGGGGCAGGTGAAGCTTTCTTT. This gives the protein CASSPGAGGAGEAFF.

This chain joins TRBV28 and TRBJ1-1; no firm D call. Between the trimmed V and J ends, which lost 8 bases and 2 bases, there was a span of 9 bases. The CDR3 spans 12 residues. Per the germline V gene, CDR1 is MDHEN and CDR2 is SYDVKM. For the CDR3, the DNA is TGTGCCAGCTGGGGAGTAAACACTGAAGCTTTCTTT. Amino acids: CASWGVNTEAFF.

This clone was counted a single time. V gene TRBV13 combines with J gene TRBJ2-7; a possible D gene is TRBD2 (6 bases). The CDR3 sequence is 15 residues long. Germline lookup yields CDR1 PRHDT and CDR2 FYEKMQ (reference sequence). V lost 5 bases and J lost 4, with 18 bases in between. CDR3 nucleotide sequence: TGTGCCAGCAGCATCCGTAGCGGCCTCGGGTACGAGCAGTACTTC. As protein: CASSIRSGLGYEQYF.

The CDR3 spells CASSQIIGGGTFNEKLFF. DNA for the CDR3: TGTGCCAGCAGCCAAATTATTGGGGGGGGCACTTTTAATGAAAAACTGTTTTTT. The chain recombines TRBV3-1 (or the pseudogene TRBV3-2) with TRBJ1-4, with a weak D call TRBD1 (6 bases). The CDR3 covers 18 residues. Germline CDR1 LGHDT, CDR2 YNNKEL (reference sequence). The V end was cut by 2 bases, the J end by 4 bases, with 20 bases between.

In the case of this clone: Other DNA sequences from this sample encode an identical CDR3 as well. V gene TRBV6-5 combines with J gene TRBJ1-1; weak D call: TRBD1 (5 bases). Germline V lookup: CDR1 MNHEY, CDR2 SVGAGI. V lost 0 bases, J lost 1 base, and 6 bases lay in between. The CDR3 is 14 amino acids. The CDR3 DNA reads TGTGCCAGCAGTTACTCTACAGGGAACACTGAAGCTTTCTTT. The encoded protein is CASSYSTGNTEAFF.

The chain combines TRBV7-2 with TRBJ2-3; 9 bases are shared with TRBD2. Trimming took 1 base from V and 4 from J; bases not matched to a gene: 6. CDR1 is SGHTA and CDR2 is FQGNSA in the germline V gene. CDR3 size: 16 residues. The CDR3 here is CASSLDAGGHADTQYF. CDR3 sequence (DNA): TGTGCCAGCAGCTTAGATGCGGGGGGGCATGCAGATACGCAGTATTTT.

The chain carries TRBV6-5 and TRBJ1-2; 7 bases align to TRBD1. Germline trimming cut 6 bases from V and 4 bases from J; bases unmatched to any gene: 11. Germline CDR1 reads MNHEY; CDR2 reads SVGAGI. The CDR3 length is 15 residues. This CDR3 is CASRLAQDRIYGYTF. The CDR3 nucleotides are TGTGCCAGCAGGCTAGCGCAGGACAGGATCTATGGCTACACCTTC.

Of note for this clone: Other DNA sequences in the same sample also yield this CDR3. J is TRBJ1-1 and V is TRBV5-1, with D possibly TRBD1 on 6 matching bases. CDR3 length: 15 residues. V lost 0 bases and J 0 bases, leaving 9 bases between the germline ends. The germline V gene has CDR1 SGHRS and CDR2 YFSETQ. CDR3 in amino acids: CASSLGGQLNTEAFF. CDR3 DNA: TGCGCCAGCAGCTTGGGAGGACAGTTGAACACTGAAGCTTTCTTT. The full variable domain, in which reference TRBV5-1 and TRBJ1-1 provide the parts outside the CDR3, is KAGVTQTPRYLIKTRGQQVTLSCSPISGHRSVSWYQQTPGQGLQFLFEYFSETQRNKGNFPGRFSGRQFSNSRSEMNVSTLELGDSALYLCASSLGGQLNTEAFFGQGTRLTVV.

CDR3 sequence: CASSYGGADAGELFF. CDR3 nucleotide sequence: TGTGCCAGCAGTTATGGCGGGGCTGACGCCGGGGAGCTGTTTTTT. The J gene is TRBJ2-2, the V gene TRBV6-2 or TRBV6-3; tentative D call: TRBD2 (6 bases). This CDR3 has 15 amino acids. From germline, CDR1 is MNHEY and CDR2 SVGEGT. Trimming took 3 bases from V and 6 from J, leaving 14 bases between them.

This clone was seen a single time. The chain links TRBV9 to TRBJ1-2; unclear D gene. CDR3 size: 17 residues. Germline CDR1 SGDLS, CDR2 YYNGEE. V lost 0 bases, J lost 4 bases, and 19 bases lay in between. The CDR3 region has the DNA TGTGCCAGCAGCGTAGATTCAAGAGGGAGCCTCTTCTATGGCTACACCTTC. Amino acid sequence: CASSVDSRGSLFYGYTF.

The chain recombines TRBV19 with TRBJ1-3; 8 bases match TRBD1. V lost 6 bases to trimming and J lost 6 bases; unmatched junction nucleotides: 10. This CDR3 has 15 residues. Germline V CDR1 and CDR2: LNHDA, SQIVND (reference sequence). CDR3 bases: TGTGCCAGTAGATGGGGCCAGGGGGCGGAAAACACCATATATTTT. Translating gives CASRWGQGAENTIYF.

The rearrangement links TRBV4-1 to TRBJ1-6; no definite D call. The germline V gene encodes CDR1 MGHRA and CDR2 YSYEKL. Deletions cut 2 bases from V and 8 bases from J, with 4 bases between. The CDR3 runs to 12 residues. The CDR3 coding sequence is TGCGCCAGCAGCCAACAGGATTCACCCCTCCACTTT. This encodes CASSQQDSPLHF.

V is TRBV11-3 and J is TRBJ2-5; possible D gene TRBD2, 5 bases. The CDR3 contains 13 residues. Germline lookup yields CDR1 SGHNT and CDR2 YENEEA. V lost 1 base and J lost 4, with 7 bases in between. This chain's CDR3 is CASSLGERETQYF. CDR3 nucleotide sequence: TGTGCCAGCAGCTTAGGGGAGCGAGAGACCCAGTACTTC.

The chain has TRBV18 and TRBJ1-2; no definite D call. Germline values: CDR1 KGHSH, CDR2 LQKENI. Trimming pared 0 bases from V and 6 bases from J, leaving 14 bases between. CDR3 size: 15 residues. CDR3 region: CASSPPVTGRDGYTF. The CDR3 DNA follows: TGTGCCAGCTCACCACCGGTGACGGGGAGGGATGGCTACACCTTC. Filled out from reference TRBV18 and TRBJ1-2, the complete variable domain reads NAGVMQNPRHLVRRRGQEARLRCSPMKGHSHVYWYRQLPEEGLKFMVYLQKENIIDESGMPKERFSAEFPKEGPSILRIQQVVRGDSAAYFCASSPPVTGRDGYTFGSGTRLTVV.